This T cell receptor (beta chain) came from a study of shared clonotypes between healthy human individuals. Looking at the study overall: Serving as donors were two women and a few men, whose ages spanned 18 to 49. Study-wide findings and caveats: Roughly 5% of naive CD4 clonotypes were common to several donors. Non-shared clonotypes showed lower generation probabilities than clonotypes common to all four donors.

At deep level, the assay was performed. Only in-frame clones appear in the TCRdb table, and some are missing; sequencing was by immunoSEQ multiplex PCR. The sample includes about 320,000 clones, roughly 84% seen only once; the top ten take about a sixth. A remark on this clone: The antigen remains unidentified.

This CDR3 spans 17 amino acids. Trimming took 0 bases from V and 0 from J; bases not matched to a gene: 4. CDR1 is SGHAT and CDR2 is FQNNGV in the germline V gene. Sequenced: memory CD8+ T cells sorted from blood. Indicated subset: CD45RO+ cells pooled with CCR7-negative TemRA cells. The chain links TRBV11-2 to TRBJ2-7, with 11 bases lining up with TRBD2. The TCR sequence derives from a man aged 18 to 29 in good health. This CDR3 reads CASSLEGLAALSYEQYF. DNA for the CDR3: TGTGCCAGCAGCTTAGAGGGACTAGCGGCCCTCTCCTACGAGCAGTACTTC. Variable domain in full (rest from reference TRBV11-2 and TRBJ2-7): EAGVAQSPRYKIIEKRQSVAFWCNPISGHATLYWYQQILGQGPKLLIQFQNNGVVDDSQLPKDRFSAERLKGVDSTLKIQPAKLEDSAVYLCASSLEGLAALSYEQYFGPGTRLTVT.